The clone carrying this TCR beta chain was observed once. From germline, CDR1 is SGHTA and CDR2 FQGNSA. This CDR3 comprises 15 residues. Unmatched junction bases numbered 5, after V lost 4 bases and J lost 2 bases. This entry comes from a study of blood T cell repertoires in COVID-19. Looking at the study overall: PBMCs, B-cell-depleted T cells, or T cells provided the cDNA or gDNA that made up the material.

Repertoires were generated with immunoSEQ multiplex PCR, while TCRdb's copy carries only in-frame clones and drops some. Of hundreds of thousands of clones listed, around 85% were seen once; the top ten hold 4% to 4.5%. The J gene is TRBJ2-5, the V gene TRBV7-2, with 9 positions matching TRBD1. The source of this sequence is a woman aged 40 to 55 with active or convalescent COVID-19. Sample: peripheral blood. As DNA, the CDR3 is TGTGCCAGCAGCTCGGGACAGGGTCCTCAAGAGACCCAGTACTTC. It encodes CASSSGQGPQETQYF.